This is a list of T cell receptor beta chains from one sample in a study of T cell responses to AZD1222 COVID-19 vaccine. The method was immunoSEQ multiplex PCR; TCRdb's version includes in-frame clones alone and lacks a portion of them. The table shows approximately 150,000 clones, with approximately 93% occurring only once. Sequencing was performed on peripheral blood, taken on day 0 of AZD1222 vaccination. All receptors come from an adult in good health. Both conserved end residues are part of each CDR3. The order of the fields is J gene, V gene, D gene, clone size, CDR3 protein, CDR3 DNA. The D gene is left open where the match is weak. Only some rows state a clone size, as once, few, many or a class for expanded clones.

J gene: TRBJ1-4
V gene: TRBV6-5
D gene: TRBD1
clone size: once
CDR3 protein: CASRDRGLNEKLFF
CDR3 DNA: TGTGCCAGCAGGGACAGGGGATTGAATGAAAAACTGTTTTTT

J gene: TRBJ2-1
V gene: TRBV6-2/TRBV6-3
D gene: NA
clone size: NA
CDR3 protein: CASSSHGTPSSYNEQFF
CDR3 DNA: TGTGCCAGCAGCTCTCACGGGACCCCGAGCTCCTACAATGAGCAGTTCTTC

J gene: TRBJ1-2
V gene: TRBV2
D gene: NA
clone size: NA
CDR3 protein: CASSDRTGSGYTF
CDR3 DNA: TGTGCCAGCAGTGACCGAACAGGGAGTGGCTACACCTTC

J gene: TRBJ1-4
V gene: TRBV5-5
D gene: NA
clone size: NA
CDR3 protein: CASSYGLEGVEKLFF
CDR3 DNA: TGTGCCAGCAGCTATGGACTCGAAGGGGTCGAAAAACTGTTTTTT

J gene: TRBJ1-1
V gene: TRBV19
D gene: NA
clone size: once
CDR3 protein: CASSLGSGSGRAFF
CDR3 DNA: TGTGCCAGTAGTCTCGGTAGCGGATCGGGACGGGCTTTCTTT

J gene: TRBJ1-2
V gene: TRBV28
D gene: NA
clone size: NA
CDR3 protein: CASRPGVGLNYGYTF
CDR3 DNA: TGTGCCAGCAGACCAGGGGTCGGGCTAAACTATGGCTACACCTTC

J gene: TRBJ2-3
V gene: TRBV27
D gene: TRBD2
clone size: once
CDR3 protein: CASSLRREWGDTQYF
CDR3 DNA: TGTGCCAGCAGTTTGAGGCGGGAGTGGGGAGATACGCAGTATTTT

J gene: TRBJ2-7
V gene: TRBV6-5
D gene: TRBD2
clone size: NA
CDR3 protein: CASGGLAISYEQYF
CDR3 DNA: TGTGCCAGCGGGGGACTAGCTATTTCCTACGAGCAGTACTTC

J gene: TRBJ2-1
V gene: TRBV19
D gene: TRBD2
clone size: once
CDR3 protein: CASSTRTSGGAVYNEQFF
CDR3 DNA: TGTGCCAGTAGTACCAGGACTAGCGGGGGGGCGGTCTACAATGAGCAGTTCTTC

J gene: TRBJ2-7
V gene: TRBV23-1
D gene: NA
clone size: NA
CDR3 protein: CASSQSVAGLNSEQYF
CDR3 DNA: TGCGCCAGCAGTCAATCGGTAGCAGGCCTTAACTCCGAGCAGTACTTC

J gene: TRBJ1-3
V gene: TRBV25-1
D gene: NA
clone size: NA
CDR3 protein: CASNARGAPGNTIYF
CDR3 DNA: TGTGCCAGCAACGCCCGAGGGGCCCCTGGAAACACCATATATTTT

J gene: TRBJ2-2
V gene: TRBV28
D gene: NA
clone size: NA
CDR3 protein: CASSEGGGTGELFF
CDR3 DNA: TGTGCCAGCAGCGAGGGTGGCGGCACCGGGGAGCTGTTTTTT

J gene: TRBJ1-2
V gene: TRBV28
D gene: NA
clone size: NA
CDR3 protein: CASSFPPGTTYNGYTF
CDR3 DNA: TGTGCCAGCAGTTTCCCCCCAGGGACTACCTATAATGGCTACACCTTC

J gene: TRBJ2-1
V gene: TRBV5-4
D gene: TRBD1
clone size: NA
CDR3 protein: CASSWKQGGSYNEQFF
CDR3 DNA: TGTGCCAGCAGCTGGAAACAGGGGGGCTCCTACAATGAGCAGTTCTTC

J gene: TRBJ2-5
V gene: TRBV7-8
D gene: NA
clone size: NA
CDR3 protein: CASSPPWGARETQYF
CDR3 DNA: TGTGCCAGCAGCCCCCCATGGGGGGCGCGGGAGACCCAGTACTTC

J gene: TRBJ1-1
V gene: TRBV4-1
D gene: NA
clone size: once
CDR3 protein: CASTRLKNGAGEAFF
CDR3 DNA: TGCGCCAGTACAAGGCTTAAGAACGGGGCAGGAGAAGCTTTCTTT

J gene: TRBJ1-2
V gene: TRBV9
D gene: TRBD1
clone size: NA
CDR3 protein: CASSQFSGTDRYGYTF
CDR3 DNA: TGTGCCAGCAGTCAATTTTCCGGGACAGACCGCTATGGCTACACCTTC

J gene: TRBJ1-2
V gene: TRBV19
D gene: NA
clone size: NA
CDR3 protein: CASVNSLNYGYTF
CDR3 DNA: TGTGCCAGTGTAAACAGCTTGAACTATGGCTACACCTTC

J gene: TRBJ2-7
V gene: TRBV5-6
D gene: NA
clone size: NA
CDR3 protein: CASSSTGFPYEQYF
CDR3 DNA: TGTGCCAGCAGCTCTACAGGGTTCCCATACGAGCAGTACTTC

J gene: TRBJ2-2
V gene: TRBV9
D gene: NA
clone size: NA
CDR3 protein: CASGGRRGELFF
CDR3 DNA: TGTGCCAGCGGCGGGCGGAGAGGGGAGCTGTTTTTT

J gene: TRBJ2-5
V gene: TRBV2
D gene: NA
clone size: NA
CDR3 protein: CASTGHQETQYF
CDR3 DNA: TGTGCCAGCACCGGGCACCAAGAGACCCAGTACTTC

J gene: TRBJ2-6
V gene: TRBV4-3
D gene: NA
clone size: NA
CDR3 protein: CASSQDLGDLKTF
CDR3 DNA: TGCGCCAGCAGCCAAGATCTTGGGGACTTAAAGACTTTC

J gene: TRBJ2-7
V gene: TRBV28
D gene: NA
clone size: NA
CDR3 protein: CASRQGGDTYEQYF
CDR3 DNA: TGTGCCAGCAGACAGGGGGGGGACACCTACGAGCAGTACTTC

J gene: TRBJ1-1
V gene: TRBV28
D gene: TRBD1
clone size: NA
CDR3 protein: CASSTGQGEIEAFF
CDR3 DNA: TGTGCCAGCAGTACAGGGCAGGGGGAAATCGAAGCTTTCTTT

J gene: TRBJ2-2
V gene: TRBV18
D gene: NA
clone size: NA
CDR3 protein: CASSPGNLVELFF
CDR3 DNA: TGTGCCAGCTCACCGGGCAACCTGGTGGAGCTGTTTTTT

J gene: TRBJ2-3
V gene: TRBV25-1
D gene: NA
clone size: NA
CDR3 protein: CASSEYVTDTQYF
CDR3 DNA: TGTGCCAGCAGTGAATATGTTACAGATACGCAGTATTTT

J gene: TRBJ2-5
V gene: TRBV7-2
D gene: NA
clone size: NA
CDR3 protein: CASTLQETQYF
CDR3 DNA: TGTGCCAGCACCCTCCAAGAGACCCAGTACTTC

J gene: TRBJ2-3
V gene: TRBV27
D gene: TRBD1
clone size: NA
CDR3 protein: CASSTGTVRTDTQYF
CDR3 DNA: TGTGCCAGCAGTACCGGGACAGTACGCACAGATACGCAGTATTTT

J gene: TRBJ2-2
V gene: TRBV6-5
D gene: TRBD2
clone size: NA
CDR3 protein: CASTGGDSHTGELFF
CDR3 DNA: TGTGCCAGCACGGGGGGAGACAGCCACACCGGGGAGCTGTTTTTT

J gene: TRBJ1-1
V gene: TRBV7-9
D gene: NA
clone size: NA
CDR3 protein: CASSLVLMNTEAFF
CDR3 DNA: TGTGCCAGCAGCTTAGTATTGATGAACACTGAAGCTTTCTTT

J gene: TRBJ1-4
V gene: TRBV19
D gene: NA
clone size: NA
CDR3 protein: CASSIGSGEKLFF
CDR3 DNA: TGTGCCAGTAGTATTGGTTCGGGTGAAAAACTGTTTTTT

J gene: TRBJ2-7
V gene: TRBV19
D gene: NA
clone size: NA
CDR3 protein: CASSGTLSYEQYF
CDR3 DNA: TGTGCCAGTAGCGGGACCCTTTCCTACGAGCAGTACTTC

J gene: TRBJ1-6
V gene: TRBV27
D gene: NA
clone size: NA
CDR3 protein: CASSMAGVRSPLHF
CDR3 DNA: TGTGCCAGCAGTATGGCAGGGGTGAGGTCACCCCTCCACTTT

J gene: TRBJ2-1
V gene: TRBV9
D gene: NA
clone size: NA
CDR3 protein: CASGQPYNEQFF
CDR3 DNA: TGTGCCAGCGGGCAGCCCTACAATGAGCAGTTCTTC

J gene: TRBJ2-7
V gene: TRBV19
D gene: TRBD1
clone size: NA
CDR3 protein: CASSIGGQGILEQYF
CDR3 DNA: TGTGCCAGTAGTATAGGGGGACAGGGGATTCTCGAGCAGTACTTC

J gene: TRBJ2-7
V gene: TRBV19
D gene: NA
clone size: NA
CDR3 protein: CASSIGNYEQYF
CDR3 DNA: TGTGCCAGTAGTATAGGGAACTACGAGCAGTACTTC

J gene: TRBJ2-7
V gene: TRBV28
D gene: NA
clone size: NA
CDR3 protein: CASSFWGHLQGHFEQYF
CDR3 DNA: TGTGCCAGCAGTTTCTGGGGACATCTTCAGGGTCATTTCGAGCAGTACTTC

J gene: TRBJ2-7
V gene: TRBV5-5
D gene: NA
clone size: NA
CDR3 protein: CASNSMLGGEQYF
CDR3 DNA: TGTGCCAGCAACTCAATGCTGGGGGGCGAGCAGTACTTC

J gene: TRBJ2-3
V gene: TRBV7-6
D gene: NA
clone size: many
CDR3 protein: CASSLGGADTDTQYF
CDR3 DNA: TGTGCCAGCAGCTTAGGAGGGGCAGACACAGATACGCAGTATTTT